This TCR beta chain comes out of a study of blood T cell repertoires in COVID-19. Study-level background: Donors in the United States, Italy and Spain gave samples during acute or convalescent COVID-19. Sources were T cells, B-cell-depleted T cells, or PBMCs; the material itself was cDNA or gDNA.

Authors' methods: Estimated nucleated cell counts came from reference gene primer amplification. Only in-frame clones appear in the TCRdb table, and some are missing; sequencing was by immunoSEQ multiplex PCR. V and J calls and clone size are given by that table; D and trimming were obtained from the DNA. The sample has over 200,000 clones, more than 75% seen once. Germline assignment: CDR1 SGHDT and CDR2 YYEEEE. This CDR3 spans 15 amino acids. V gave up 4 bases and J gave up 2 bases; unmatched junction bases: 8. This clone was found once. The chain recombines TRBV5-6 with TRBJ2-5, with 7 bases lining up with TRBD1. The specimen sequenced was peripheral blood. This TCR was sampled from a woman in her 40s who had recovered from COVID-19. In DNA form, the CDR3 reads TGTGCCAGCAGCCAAGACAGGGCTCGGCAAGAGACCCAGTACTTC. It translates to CASSQDRARQETQYF.